These 15 T cell receptor beta chains share one sample of origin, sequenced in a study of T-cell reconstitution after alpha-beta-depleted transplantation in children. Findings and limits, study-wide: Fresh T-cell production supplied most of the T-cell counts and diversity seen one year after transplant.

Unique molecular identifiers were incorporated when the TCRbeta library was constructed. TCRdb re-called the PCR reads through MiXCR, storing one row per CDR3 protein. The sample holds around 270,000 distinct CDR3 sequences, roughly 8.2% seen once. No antigens are known for them. The source material was peripheral blood, sampled 360 days after TCRalphabeta/CD19-depleted stem cell transplant. These receptors were taken from a female patient aged 2-9 years who had a stem cell transplant for Fanconi anemia, so the T cells may come from the graft donor.

CDR3: CASSIGGRLEETQYF. The CDR3 DNA reads as TGTGCCAGTAGTATCGGAGGCAGATTAGAGGAGACCCAGTACTTC. This rearrangement joins TRBV19 to TRBJ2-5; a possible D gene is TRBD2 (5 bases). Trimming removed 3 bases at V and 5 bases at J, with 16 bases between. Germline CDR1 LNHDA, CDR2 SQIVND (reference sequence). The CDR3 extends over 15 amino acids.

This clonotype was recorded many times. The chain uses TRBV7-9 and TRBJ2-5; D could derive from TRBD1 or TRBD2 (5 bases each). V lost 1 base and J lost 0, with 9 bases in between. CDR1 is SEHNR and CDR2 is FQNEAQ in the germline V gene (reference sequence). This CDR3 is built from 15 residues. CDR3 sequence: CASSLGVGDQETQYF. In nucleotides, the CDR3 is TGTGCCAGCAGCTTAGGCGTGGGGGACCAAGAGACCCAGTACTTC.

In its sample, this clonotype was seen many times. V and J are TRBV6-2 or TRBV6-3 and TRBJ2-7; perhaps TRBD2 as D (5 bases). Germline V CDR1 and CDR2: MNHEY, SVGEGT. The CDR3 spans 11 residues. V was clipped by 3 bases and J by 7 bases, with 7 bases between them. The DNA for the CDR3 is TGTGCCAGCAGTTATGGCGGGGAGCAGTACTTC. It yields the protein CASSYGGEQYF.

This clonotype was found many times. Here the CDR3 DNA reads TGTGCCAGCAGCTTGGCCGGGCCCTCCTACGAGCAGTACTTC. Translating gives CASSLAGPSYEQYF. The chain joins TRBV5-5 to TRBJ2-7; D unclear. The V gene lost 0 bases and the J gene lost 0 bases, with 7 bases spanning the gap. Germline CDR1 and CDR2: SGHKS and YYEKEE (reference sequence). There are 14 residues in the CDR3.

This clonotype was found many times. The rearrangement joins TRBV5-1 to TRBJ2-3; 9 bases map to TRBD1. This CDR3 contains 15 residues. Trimming cost V 5 bases and J 5 bases; bases outside gene matches: 9. Germline V gene data show CDR1 as SGHRS and CDR2 as YFSETQ. The CDR3 DNA reads TGCGCCAGCAGGGAGGGACAGGGAACAGGAGATACGCAGTATTTT. This translates into CASREGQGTGDTQYF.

The J gene is TRBJ2-5, the V gene TRBV11-2; D gene unclear. The CDR3 runs to 17 residues. V was clipped by 5 bases and J by 1 base, with 20 bases between them. Germline V gives CDR1 SGHAT, CDR2 FQNNGV. CDR3 loop: CASSERVRTWTQETQYF. DNA for the CDR3: TGTGCCAGCAGCGAAAGAGTTAGGACGTGGACCCAAGAGACCCAGTACTTC.

This clonotype was detected ten times or more. The rearrangement links TRBV27 to TRBJ1-3, with D possibly TRBD1 on 5 matching bases. In germline, CDR1 is MNHEY, CDR2 SMNVEV (reference sequence). Trimming pared 6 bases from V and 0 bases from J, leaving 15 bases between. The CDR3 is 16 amino acids. CDR3 loop: CASSHAGQNSGNTIYF. CDR3 sequence (DNA): TGTGCCAGCAGCCATGCCGGACAAAACTCTGGAAACACCATATATTTT.

This clonotype was detected ten times or more. This chain joins TRBV29-1 and TRBJ1-2; D ambiguous. The germline CDR1 and CDR2 sequences are SQVTM and ANQGSEA. The CDR3 length is 14 residues. Trimming stripped 6 bases from V and 5 bases from J, with 19 bases between. The CDR3 coding sequence is TGCAGCGTCGAGAATCCCACAGCCACTTATGGCTACACCTTC. Its translation: CSVENPTATYGYTF.

Remarks on this clonotype: This could be a read error, since a much larger clone is one nucleotide away. The conserved phenylalanine or tryptophan normally closing the CDR3 is absent here, so this likely arose from a read error. The chain has TRBV28 and TRBJ1-2, with D hard to call. Germline-derived CDR1 and CDR2 are MDHEN and SYDVKM. V was trimmed by 5 bases and J by 5 bases, leaving 15 bases between them. This CDR3 contains 14 residues. The CDR3 reads CASSPRAPWYGYTC. Here the CDR3 DNA reads TGTGCCAGCAGTCCCCGGGCCCCTTGGTATGGCTACACCTGC.

This clonotype was recorded a few times. V usage is TRBV20-1 and J usage is TRBJ1-5; 7 bases agree with TRBD1. Germline V gives CDR1 DFQATT, CDR2 SNEGSKA (reference sequence). This CDR3 contains 14 residues. V was clipped by 7 bases and J by 7 bases; unmatched bases: 13. The CDR3 is CSVSHRGSGQPQHF. The CDR3 nucleotides read TGCAGTGTTTCACACAGGGGTTCGGGACAGCCCCAGCATTTT.

This clonotype was detected many times. This chain links TRBV28 with TRBJ1-1; 8 nucleotides line up with TRBD1. The junction had 0 bases not matched to a gene; V was cut back by 6 bases and J by 0 bases. Germline CDR1 MDHEN, CDR2 SYDVKM. The CDR3 totals 13 residues. CDR3: CASRTGVNTEAFF. The CDR3 nucleotides read TGTGCCAGCAGGACAGGGGTGAACACTGAAGCTTTCTTT.

This clonotype has a count of ten or more. V and J are TRBV7-9 and TRBJ1-4; no definite D call. Deletions cut 4 bases from V and 0 bases from J, with 6 bases between. CDR1 SEHNR and CDR2 FQNEAQ come from the germline V gene (reference sequence). The CDR3 has 14 residues. The CDR3 nucleotides are TGTGCCAGCAGCTCACTGACAACTAATGAAAAACTGTTTTTT. This gives the protein CASSSLTTNEKLFF.

There are a few counts of this clonotype. The V and J genes are TRBV7-9 and TRBJ1-6; no clear D gene. This CDR3 region has 13 residues. V was pared by 2 bases and J by 10 bases, with 9 bases between. The germline gives CDR1 SEHNR, CDR2 FQNEAQ (reference sequence). The CDR3 loop reads CASSLNEQSPLHF. As DNA, the CDR3 is TGTGCCAGCAGCTTAAATGAGCAATCACCCCTCCACTTT.

The rearrangement uses TRBV7-6 and TRBJ2-1; TRBD2 aligns across 8 bases. This CDR3 has 14 amino acids. J gave up 7 bases and V 2 bases, and 4 bases lay outside the gene matches. Germline assignment: CDR1 SGHVS and CDR2 FNYEAQ. In DNA, the CDR3 is TGTGCCAGCAGCTTACCCGGGGGGGCAAATGAGCAGTTCTTC. It yields the protein CASSLPGGANEQFF.

This clonotype was recorded a few times. The chain carries TRBV6-1 and TRBJ1-2, with TRBD1 matching 7 bases. Germline CDR1 and CDR2: MNHNS and SASEGT. V lost 6 bases and J lost 0; bases outside the gene matches: 7. This CDR3 region has 15 residues. The chain's CDR3 is CASSSVDRPNYGYTF. The CDR3 DNA reads TGTGCCAGCAGCTCTGTGGACAGGCCTAACTATGGCTACACCTTC.